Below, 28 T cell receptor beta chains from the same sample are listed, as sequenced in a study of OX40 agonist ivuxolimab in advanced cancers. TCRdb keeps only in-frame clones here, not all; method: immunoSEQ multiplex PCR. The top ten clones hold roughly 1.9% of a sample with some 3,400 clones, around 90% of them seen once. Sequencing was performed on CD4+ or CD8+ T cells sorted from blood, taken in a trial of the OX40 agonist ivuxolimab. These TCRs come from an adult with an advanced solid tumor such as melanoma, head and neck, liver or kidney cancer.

CDR3 nucleotide sequence: TGCGCCAGCAGCCCCCGGGACGGAGATACGCAGTATTTT. Protein sequence: CASSPRDGDTQYF. The chain carries TRBV4-1 and TRBJ2-3; D possibly uses TRBD1 or TRBD2 (5 bases each). Trimming took 4 bases from V and 5 from J, leaving 10 bases between them. Germline CDR1 MGHRA, CDR2 YSYEKL. The CDR3 covers 13 residues.

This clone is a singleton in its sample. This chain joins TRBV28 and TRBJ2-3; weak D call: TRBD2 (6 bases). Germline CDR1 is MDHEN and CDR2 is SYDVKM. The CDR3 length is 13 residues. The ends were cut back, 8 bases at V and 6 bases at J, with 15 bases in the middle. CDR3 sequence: CASERTRGDTQYF. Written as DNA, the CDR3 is TGTGCCAGCGAGCGGACTCGGGGGGATACGCAGTATTTT.

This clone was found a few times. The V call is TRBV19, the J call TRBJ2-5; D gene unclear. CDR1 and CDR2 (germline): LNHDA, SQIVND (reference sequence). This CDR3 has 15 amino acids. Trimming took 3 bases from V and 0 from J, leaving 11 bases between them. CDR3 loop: CASSIRTSYQETQYF. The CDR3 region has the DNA TGTGCCAGTAGTATCCGGACGTCTTACCAAGAGACCCAGTACTTC.

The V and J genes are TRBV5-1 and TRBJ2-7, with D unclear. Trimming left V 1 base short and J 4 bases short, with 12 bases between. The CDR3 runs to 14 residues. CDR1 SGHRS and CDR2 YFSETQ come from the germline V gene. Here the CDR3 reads CASSLSQPSYEQYF. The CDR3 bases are TGCGCCAGCAGCTTGTCCCAGCCCAGTTACGAGCAGTACTTC.

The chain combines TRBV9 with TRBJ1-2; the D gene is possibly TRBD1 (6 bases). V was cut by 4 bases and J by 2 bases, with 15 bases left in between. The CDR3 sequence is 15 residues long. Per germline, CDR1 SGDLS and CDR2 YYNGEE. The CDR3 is CASSTQPGENYGYTF. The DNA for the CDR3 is TGTGCCAGCAGCACCCAACCAGGGGAGAACTATGGCTACACCTTC. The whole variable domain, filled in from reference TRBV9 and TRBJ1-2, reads DSGVTQTPKHLITATGQRVTLRCSPRSGDLSVYWYQQSLDQGLQFLIQYYNGEERAKGNILERFSAQQFPDLHSELNLSSLELGDSALYFCASSTQPGENYGYTFGSGTRLTVV.

DNA of the CDR3: TGTGCCAGCTCCCAGGCCGGACGGGAGACCCAGTACTTC. It translates to CASSQAGRETQYF. This chain uses TRBV18 with TRBJ2-5; D is unclear. Germline-derived CDR1 and CDR2 are KGHSH and LQKENI. The CDR3 is 13 amino acids. Between the trimmed V and J ends, which lost 6 bases and 5 bases, there was a span of 13 bases.

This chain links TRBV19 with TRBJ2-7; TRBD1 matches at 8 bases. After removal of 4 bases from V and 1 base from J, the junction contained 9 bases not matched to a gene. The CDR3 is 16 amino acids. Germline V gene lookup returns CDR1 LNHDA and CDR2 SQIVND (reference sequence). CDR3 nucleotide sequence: TGTGCCAGTAGTAGAACAACAGGGGGAGCGTCCTACGAGCAGTACTTC. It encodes CASSRTTGGASYEQYF.

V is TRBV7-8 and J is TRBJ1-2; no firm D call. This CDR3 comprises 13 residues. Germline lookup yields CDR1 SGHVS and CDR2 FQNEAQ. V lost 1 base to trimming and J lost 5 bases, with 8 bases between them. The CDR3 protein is CASSLVRGYGYTF. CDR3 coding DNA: TGTGCCAGCAGCTTAGTCCGAGGGTATGGCTACACCTTC.

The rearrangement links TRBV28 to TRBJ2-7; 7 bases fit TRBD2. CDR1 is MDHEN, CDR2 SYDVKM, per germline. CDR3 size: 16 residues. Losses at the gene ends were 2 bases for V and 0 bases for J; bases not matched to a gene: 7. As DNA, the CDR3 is TGTGCCAGCAGTTTAATAGTGGGGGGGAGCTCCTACGAGCAGTACTTC. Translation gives CASSLIVGGSSYEQYF.

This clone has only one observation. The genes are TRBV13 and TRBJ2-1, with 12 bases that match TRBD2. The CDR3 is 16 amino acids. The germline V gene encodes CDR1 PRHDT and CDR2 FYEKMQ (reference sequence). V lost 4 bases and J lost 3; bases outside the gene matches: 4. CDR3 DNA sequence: TGTGCCAGCAGCTCCCTGACTAGCGGGGGCTACAATGAGCAGTTCTTC. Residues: CASSSLTSGGYNEQFF.

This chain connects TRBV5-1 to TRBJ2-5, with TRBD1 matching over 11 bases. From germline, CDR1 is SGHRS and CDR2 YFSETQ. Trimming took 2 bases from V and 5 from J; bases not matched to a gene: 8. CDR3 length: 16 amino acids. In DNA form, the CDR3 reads TGCGCCAGCAGCTTTTCCGGGACAGGGGGTCAGGAGACCCAGTACTTC. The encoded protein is CASSFSGTGGQETQYF.

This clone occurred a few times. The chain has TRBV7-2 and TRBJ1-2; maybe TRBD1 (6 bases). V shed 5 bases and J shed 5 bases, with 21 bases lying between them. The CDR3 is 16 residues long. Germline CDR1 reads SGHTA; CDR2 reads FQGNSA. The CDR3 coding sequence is TGTGCCAGCAGCCCCGCACAGGGACTGGGGAGTTATGGCTACACCTTC. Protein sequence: CASSPAQGLGSYGYTF.

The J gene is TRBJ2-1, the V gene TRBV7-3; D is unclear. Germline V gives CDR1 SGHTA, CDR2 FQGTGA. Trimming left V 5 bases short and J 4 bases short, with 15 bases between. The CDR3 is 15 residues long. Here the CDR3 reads CASSQIGSTYNEQFF. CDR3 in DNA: TGTGCCAGCAGCCAGATAGGTTCGACTTACAATGAGCAGTTCTTC.

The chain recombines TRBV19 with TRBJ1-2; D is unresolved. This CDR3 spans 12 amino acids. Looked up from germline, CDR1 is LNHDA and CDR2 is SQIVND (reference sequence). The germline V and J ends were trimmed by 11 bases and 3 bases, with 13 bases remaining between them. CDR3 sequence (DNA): TGTGCCTCCTCCTTTCGGGACTATGGCTACACCTTC. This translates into CASSFRDYGYTF. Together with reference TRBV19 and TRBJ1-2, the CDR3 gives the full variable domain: DGGITQSPKYLFRKEGQNVTLSCEQNLNHDAMYWYRQDPGQGLRLIYYSQIVNDFQKGDIAEGYSVSREKKESFPLTVTSAQKNPTAFYLCASSFRDYGYTFGSGTRLTVV.

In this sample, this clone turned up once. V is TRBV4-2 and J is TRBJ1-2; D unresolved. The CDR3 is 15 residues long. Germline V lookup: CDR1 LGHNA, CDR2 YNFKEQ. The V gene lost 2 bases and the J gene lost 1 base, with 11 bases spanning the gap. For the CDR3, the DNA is TGTGCCAGCAGCCAAACCTCGGCGAATAACTATGGCTACACCTTC. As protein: CASSQTSANNYGYTF.

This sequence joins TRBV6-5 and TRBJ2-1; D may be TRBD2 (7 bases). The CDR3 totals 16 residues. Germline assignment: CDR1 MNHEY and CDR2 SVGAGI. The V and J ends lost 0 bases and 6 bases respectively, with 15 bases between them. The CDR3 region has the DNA TGTGCCAGCAGTTACTCGGCGGGGGCCCCAGGCAATGAGCAGTTCTTC. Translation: CASSYSAGAPGNEQFF.

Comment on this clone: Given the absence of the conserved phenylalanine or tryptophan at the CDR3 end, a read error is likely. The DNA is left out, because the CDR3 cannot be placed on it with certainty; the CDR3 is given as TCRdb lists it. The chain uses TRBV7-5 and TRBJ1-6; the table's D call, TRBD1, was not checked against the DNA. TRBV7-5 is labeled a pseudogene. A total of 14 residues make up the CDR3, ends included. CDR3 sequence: CASSGDRANSPLHS.

The chain's CDR3 is CASSLIRDGYTF. The DNA of the CDR3 is TGTGCCAGCAGCTTAATCCGTGATGGCTACACCTTC. This chain links TRBV7-9 with TRBJ1-2; D gene ambiguous. The germline V gene has CDR1 SEHNR and CDR2 FQNEAQ (reference sequence). The length of the CDR3 is 12 residues. V lost 2 bases and J lost 6, with 7 bases in between.

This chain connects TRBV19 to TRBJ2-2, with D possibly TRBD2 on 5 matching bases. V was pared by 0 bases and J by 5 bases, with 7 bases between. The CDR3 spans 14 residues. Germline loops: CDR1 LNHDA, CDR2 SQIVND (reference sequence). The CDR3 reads CASSIEGGTGELFF. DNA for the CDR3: TGTGCCAGTAGTATAGAAGGCGGGACCGGGGAGCTGTTTTTT. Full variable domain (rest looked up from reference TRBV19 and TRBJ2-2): DGGITQSPKYLFRKEGQNVTLSCEQNLNHDAMYWYRQDPGQGLRLIYYSQIVNDFQKGDIAEGYSVSREKKESFPLTVTSAQKNPTAFYLCASSIEGGTGELFFGEGSRLTVL.

CDR3 protein: CASSRLGGNYGYTF. CDR3 nucleotide sequence: TGTGCCAGCAGCCGCCTGGGCGGAAACTATGGCTACACCTTC. The chain couples TRBV11-2 to TRBJ1-2, with D hard to call. The CDR3 sequence is 14 residues long. Germline CDR1 SGHAT, CDR2 FQNNGV. The V and J ends lost 5 bases and 2 bases respectively, with 12 bases between them.

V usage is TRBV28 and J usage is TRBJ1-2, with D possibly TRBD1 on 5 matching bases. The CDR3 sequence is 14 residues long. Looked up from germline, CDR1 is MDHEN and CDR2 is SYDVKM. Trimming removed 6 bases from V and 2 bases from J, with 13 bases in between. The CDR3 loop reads CASRGTANNYGYTF. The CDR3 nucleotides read TGTGCCAGCAGGGGGACGGCTAACAACTATGGCTACACCTTC.

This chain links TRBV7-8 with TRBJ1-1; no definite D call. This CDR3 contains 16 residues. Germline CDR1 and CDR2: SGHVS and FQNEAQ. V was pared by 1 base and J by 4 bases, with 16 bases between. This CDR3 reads CASSLVATTAGTEAFF. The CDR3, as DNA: TGTGCCAGCAGCTTAGTGGCAACCACTGCAGGCACTGAAGCTTTCTTT. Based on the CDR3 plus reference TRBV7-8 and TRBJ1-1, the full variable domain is GAGVSQSPRYKVAKRGQDVALRCDPISGHVSLFWYQQALGQGPEFLTYFQNEAQLDKSGLPSDRFFAERPEGSVSTLKIQRTQQEDSAVYLCASSLVATTAGTEAFFGQGTRLTVV.

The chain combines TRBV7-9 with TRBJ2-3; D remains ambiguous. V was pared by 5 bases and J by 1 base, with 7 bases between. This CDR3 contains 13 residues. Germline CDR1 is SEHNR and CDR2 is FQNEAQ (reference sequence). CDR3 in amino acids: CASSPLGTDTQYF. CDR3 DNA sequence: TGTGCCAGCAGCCCCCTAGGCACAGATACGCAGTATTTT.

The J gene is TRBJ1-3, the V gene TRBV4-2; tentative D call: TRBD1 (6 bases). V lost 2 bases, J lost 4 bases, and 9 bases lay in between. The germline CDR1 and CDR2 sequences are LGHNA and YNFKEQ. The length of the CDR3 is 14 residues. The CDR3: CASSQPGTGNTIYF. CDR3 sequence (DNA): TGTGCCAGCAGCCAACCTGGGACAGGAAACACCATATATTTT.

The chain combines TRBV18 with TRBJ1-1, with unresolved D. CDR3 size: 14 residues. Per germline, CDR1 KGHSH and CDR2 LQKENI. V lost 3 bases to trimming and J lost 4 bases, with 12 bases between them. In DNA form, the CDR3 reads TGTGCCAGCTCACCCATTAGAGAGGGCACTGAAGCTTTCTTT. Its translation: CASSPIREGTEAFF.

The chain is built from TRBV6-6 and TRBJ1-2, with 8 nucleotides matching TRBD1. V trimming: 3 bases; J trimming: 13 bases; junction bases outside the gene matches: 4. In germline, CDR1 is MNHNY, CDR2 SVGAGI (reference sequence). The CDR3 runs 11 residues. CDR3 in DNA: TGTGCCAGCAGTTATCAGGGGGCGGTCACCTTC. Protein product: CASSYQGAVTF.

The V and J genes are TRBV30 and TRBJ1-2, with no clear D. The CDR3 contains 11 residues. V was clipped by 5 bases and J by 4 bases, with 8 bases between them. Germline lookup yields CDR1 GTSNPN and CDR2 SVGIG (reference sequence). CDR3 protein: CAWGLTYGYTF. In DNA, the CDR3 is TGTGCCTGGGGATTAACCTATGGCTACACCTTC.

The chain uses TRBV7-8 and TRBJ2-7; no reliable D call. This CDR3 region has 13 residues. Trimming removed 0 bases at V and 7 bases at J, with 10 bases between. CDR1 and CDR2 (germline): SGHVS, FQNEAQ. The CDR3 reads CASSLAGLREQYF. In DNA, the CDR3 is TGTGCCAGCAGCTTAGCGGGCCTGAGAGAGCAGTACTTC. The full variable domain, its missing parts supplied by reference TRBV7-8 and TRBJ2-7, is GAGVSQSPRYKVAKRGQDVALRCDPISGHVSLFWYQQALGQGPEFLTYFQNEAQLDKSGLPSDRFFAERPEGSVSTLKIQRTQQEDSAVYLCASSLAGLREQYFGPGTRLTVT.